Below are 20 T cell receptor beta chains sequenced from a single sample in a study of OX40 agonist ivuxolimab in advanced cancers. Generated by immunoSEQ multiplex PCR, the TCRdb table keeps only in-frame clones and is missing some. The repertoire consists of about 71,000 clones, with 84% occurring once and the leading ten covering around 0.73%. The specimen comprised CD4+ or CD8+ T cells sorted from blood, sampled in a trial of the OX40 agonist ivuxolimab. These receptors originate from an adult with an advanced solid tumor such as melanoma, head and neck, liver or kidney cancer.

The J gene is TRBJ2-7, the V gene TRBV30, with 10 bases identical to TRBD1. The germline CDR1 and CDR2 sequences are GTSNPN and SVGIG (reference sequence). The CDR3 spans 13 residues. J was trimmed by 3 bases and V by 4 bases; bases with no gene match: 3. CDR3 amino acids: CAWNRDRGYEQYF. For the CDR3, the DNA is TGTGCCTGGAACCGGGACAGGGGCTACGAGCAGTACTTC.

The chain recombines TRBV11-2 with TRBJ1-2; D gene ambiguous. Trimming took 4 bases from V and 6 from J, leaving 12 bases between them. Per the germline V gene, CDR1 is SGHAT and CDR2 is FQNNGV. This CDR3 region has 13 residues. CDR3 residues: CASSSGSDDGYTF. DNA for the CDR3: TGTGCCAGCAGCTCCGGGTCAGACGATGGCTACACCTTC. Full variable domain (remainder filled in from reference TRBV11-2 and TRBJ1-2): EAGVAQSPRYKIIEKRQSVAFWCNPISGHATLYWYQQILGQGPKLLIQFQNNGVVDDSQLPKDRFSAERLKGVDSTLKIQPAKLEDSAVYLCASSSGSDDGYTFGSGTRLTVV.

This clone was seen a single time. V and J are TRBV10-3 and TRBJ2-3; 7 nucleotides line up with TRBD1. The length of the CDR3 is 14 residues. After removal of 8 bases from V and 6 bases from J, the junction contained 11 bases not matched to a gene. The V gene's germline CDR1 is ENHRY and CDR2 SYGVKD. The CDR3 region is CAIADGQDADTQYF. The CDR3 DNA sequence: TGTGCCATCGCTGACGGACAGGACGCCGATACGCAGTATTTT.

The chain joins TRBV5-1 to TRBJ2-7, with 10 positions matching TRBD1. V shed 5 bases and J 6 bases; nucleotides not matched to a gene: 8. Per the germline V gene, CDR1 is SGHRS and CDR2 is YFSETQ. This CDR3 region has 14 residues. CDR3: CASSPGTGASEQYF. The CDR3 DNA is TGCGCCAGCAGTCCCGGGACAGGGGCATCCGAGCAGTACTTC.

The chain uses TRBV7-9 and TRBJ1-4; the D gene is possibly TRBD1 (5 bases). CDR3 length: 12 residues. In germline, CDR1 is SEHNR, CDR2 FQNEAQ (reference sequence). V was cut by 3 bases and J by 7 bases, with 6 bases left in between. For the CDR3, the DNA is TGTGCCAGCAGCTTTGGGGGTGAAAAACTGTTTTTT. Translated: CASSFGGEKLFF.

V gene TRBV6-1 combines with J gene TRBJ2-7; perhaps TRBD2 as D (7 bases). There are 15 residues in the CDR3. Germline CDR1 and CDR2: MNHNS and SASEGT. Trimming took 8 bases from V and 5 from J, leaving 22 bases between them. CDR3 bases: TGTGCCAGCGACCTGGGGGGGGCGTCTTTCCACGAGCAGTACTTC. Its protein is CASDLGGASFHEQYF.

The CDR3: CASKNTGSYEQYF. In nucleotides, the CDR3 is TGCGCCAGCAAAAATACAGGGTCCTACGAGCAGTACTTC. This chain uses TRBV5-1 with TRBJ2-7, with a possible D match to TRBD1 (6 bases). Germline CDR1 SGHRS, CDR2 YFSETQ. The V gene lost 6 bases and the J gene lost 1 base, with 11 bases spanning the gap. The CDR3 is 13 amino acids.

The chain recombines TRBV7-2 with TRBJ2-1, with D perhaps being TRBD1 or TRBD2 (5 bases each). The CDR3 is made up of 13 amino acids. Germline V CDR1 and CDR2: SGHTA, FQGNSA. Between the trimmed V and J ends, which lost 3 bases and 9 bases, there was a span of 12 bases. The CDR3 sequence is CASSFEDGGEQFF. The CDR3, as DNA: TGTGCCAGCAGCTTTGAGGATGGGGGTGAGCAGTTCTTC.

V is TRBV9 and J is TRBJ1-4; D unclear. This CDR3 is 16 amino acids long. V lost 1 base and J lost 7, with 17 bases in between. Per the germline V gene, CDR1 is SGDLS and CDR2 is YYNGEE. CDR3 sequence reads: CASSVQALSPSEKLFF. The CDR3 region has the DNA TGTGCCAGCAGCGTACAGGCCCTGTCCCCAAGTGAAAAACTGTTTTTT.

The V and J genes are TRBV4-1 and TRBJ2-2; 12 nucleotides line up with TRBD2. The germline gives CDR1 MGHRA, CDR2 YSYEKL. V lost 6 bases and J lost 4; bases outside the gene matches: 15. CDR3 length equals 19 residues. For the CDR3, the DNA is TGCGCCAGCAGATACGGGAGGCTAGCGGGAGGGGCCGGCACCGGGGAGCTGTTTTTT. It yields the protein CASRYGRLAGGAGTGELFF.

This clone was observed a single time. This chain uses TRBV10-1 with TRBJ2-3, with TRBD1 identical over 7 bases. The V and J ends lost 0 bases and 5 bases, in that order; junction bases with no gene match: 5. CDR3 length equals 15 residues. The germline V gene has CDR1 WNHNN and CDR2 SYGVQD (reference sequence). CDR3 protein: CASSESQGEEDTQYF. Written as DNA, the CDR3 is TGCGCCAGCAGTGAGTCGCAGGGGGAAGAAGATACGCAGTATTTT.

The chain is built from TRBV10-2 and TRBJ2-7; TRBD2 might be the D (6 bases). V shed 10 bases and J shed 7 bases, with 14 bases lying between them. Germline CDR1 and CDR2: WSHSY and SAAADI. CDR3 length: 11 residues. The CDR3 coding sequence is TGCGCCACTAATGGGGGGTGGGAGCAGTACTTC. Translated, it gives CATNGGWEQYF.

This rearrangement joins TRBV28 to TRBJ1-2; D not resolved. The CDR3 has 17 residues. The V end lost 5 bases, the J end lost 7 bases, and 26 bases lay between the germline ends. The germline V gene encodes CDR1 MDHEN and CDR2 SYDVKM. CDR3 sequence: CASSTITRVFLFRGYTF. As DNA, the CDR3 is TGTGCCAGCAGTACAATCACCCGGGTCTTCTTATTCCGTGGCTACACCTTC.

The chain joins TRBV18 to TRBJ2-7, with D possibly TRBD1 on 5 matching bases. CDR3 length: 14 amino acids. The germline CDR1 and CDR2 sequences are KGHSH and LQKENI. V was clipped by 6 bases and J by 1 base, with 13 bases between them. For the CDR3, the DNA is TGTGCCAGCTCGCAGACAGTACCTTCCTACGAGCAGTACTTC. Protein product: CASSQTVPSYEQYF.

The CDR3 bases are TGTGCCAGCACCCCCACCGTGGGGGCAGTTTACGGCTACACCTTC. It encodes CASTPTVGAVYGYTF. The V and J genes are TRBV6-1 and TRBJ1-2; D might be TRBD1 (6 bases). CDR3 length: 15 residues. Germline CDR1 MNHNS, CDR2 SASEGT. The V end lost 7 bases, the J end lost 8 bases, and 23 bases lay between the germline ends.

In this sample, this clone turned up once. At one end, the junction sequence differs from germline, possibly due to a read error. This sequence joins TRBV4-3 and TRBJ2-2; D is ambiguous. The germline CDR1 and CDR2 sequences are LGHNA and YSLEER. This CDR3 has 15 residues. The CDR3 nucleotides read TGCGCCGGCAGCCAAGGGAACGCGAACACCGGGGAGCTGTTTTTT. Protein product: CAGSQGNANTGELFF.

J is TRBJ2-1 and V is TRBV6-4; D is perhaps TRBD1 or TRBD2 (5 bases each). V lost 2 bases and J lost 6, with 14 bases in between. The CDR3 contains 15 residues. Germline V gene data show CDR1 as MRHNA and CDR2 as SNTAGT. CDR3: CASSDGVGPRNEQFF. The CDR3 DNA sequence: TGTGCCAGCAGTGACGGGGTGGGACCTCGCAATGAGCAGTTCTTC.

The rearrangement links TRBV6-6 to TRBJ1-2; D remains ambiguous. Germline CDR1 reads MNHNY; CDR2 reads SVGAGI (reference sequence). V was shortened by 2 bases and J by 1 base, with 5 bases between the two germline ends. CDR3 length: 13 amino acids. The CDR3 nucleotides are TGTGCCAGCAGTTACGGGCGTAACTATGGCTACACCTTC. Residues: CASSYGRNYGYTF.

The chain has TRBV6-1 and TRBJ1-5; the D gene is possibly TRBD1 (6 bases). Germline loops: CDR1 MNHNS, CDR2 SASEGT. The CDR3 length is 16 residues. Trimming removed 4 bases from V and 1 base from J, with 14 bases in between. The CDR3 is CASSALGRGSNQPQHF. The CDR3 DNA is TGTGCCAGCAGTGCGTTGGGGAGGGGGAGCAATCAGCCCCAGCATTTT.

The V gene is TRBV5-5, the J gene TRBJ2-5; 9 nucleotides agree with TRBD2. The length of the CDR3 is 15 residues. With 3 bases clipped from V and 2 bases from J, the junction kept 5 bases outside the gene matches. The V gene's germline CDR1 is SGHKS and CDR2 YYEKEE (reference sequence). CDR3 sequence (DNA): TGTGCCAGCAGCTCCGGCGGGGGGGATCAAGAGACCCAGTACTTC. Translation gives CASSSGGGDQETQYF.